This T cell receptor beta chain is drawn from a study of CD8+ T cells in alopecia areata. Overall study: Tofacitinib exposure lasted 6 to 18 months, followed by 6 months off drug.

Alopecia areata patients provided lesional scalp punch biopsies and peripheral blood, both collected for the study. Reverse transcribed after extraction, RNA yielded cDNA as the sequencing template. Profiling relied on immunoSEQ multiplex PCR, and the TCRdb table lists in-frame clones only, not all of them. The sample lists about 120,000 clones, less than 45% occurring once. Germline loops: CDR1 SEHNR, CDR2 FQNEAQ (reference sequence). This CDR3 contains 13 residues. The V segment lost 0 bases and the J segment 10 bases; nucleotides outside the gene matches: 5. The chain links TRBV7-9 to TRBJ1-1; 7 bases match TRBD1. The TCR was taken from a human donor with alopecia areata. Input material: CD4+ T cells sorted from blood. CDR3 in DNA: TGTGCCAGCAGCTTAGCGCAGGGGGTAGCAGCTTTCTTT. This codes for CASSLAQGVAAFF.